This T cell receptor beta chain was documented in a study of identical twins. From germline, CDR1 is DFQATT and CDR2 SNEGSKA (reference sequence). This CDR3 has 15 residues. Trimming removed 1 base from V and 0 bases from J; junction bases left unmatched: 4. Each CDR3 protein is one row after TCRdb ran MiXCR on the 5' RACE reads. The sample contains some 1,600,000 distinct CDR3 sequences, around 33% of which appear only once. This clonotype was picked up a small number of times. Sequenced sample: cord blood. J is TRBJ2-3 and V is TRBV20-1; TRBD2 agrees at 7 bases. This clonotype was obtained from a newborn girl in good health. CDR3 sequence: CSARVYSGSTDTQYF. For the CDR3, the DNA is TGCAGTGCTAGAGTATATAGCGGGAGCACAGATACGCAGTATTTT.